The next 7 T cell receptor beta chains were all read from a single sample in a study of CXCR3-negative and CXCR3-positive naive CD8 T cells. UMI-tagged TRB cDNA libraries were built via 5' RACE. TCRdb reanalyzed the 5' RACE reads and collapses them to one entry per CDR3 protein, without DNA. The table for this sample gives thousands of distinct CDR3 sequences. Specimen: naive CXCR3- CD8+ T cells from blood. Indicated subset: CD45RO-CCR7+CD27+CD95- naive CD8+ T cells lacking CXCR3 (TNR3-). These receptors were collected from a human donor in good health. Some clones in this sample may be carry-over from other donors' samples.

V usage is TRBV6-5 and J usage is TRBJ2-7; as DNA is missing, the TRBD1 call by TCRdb cannot be tested. CDR1 MNHEY and CDR2 SVGAGI come from the germline V gene. This CDR3 is built from 13 residues. This CDR3 reads CASSSAGIYEQYF.

The CDR3: CASTFGGYTEAFF. This rearrangement joins TRBV7-9 to TRBJ1-1; TCRdb picks TRBD1, but there is no DNA to check that call. Germline values: CDR1 SEHNR, CDR2 FQNEAQ (reference sequence). This CDR3 has 13 residues.

The V and J genes are TRBV2 and TRBJ2-7; TCRdb's D call of TRBD2 is untestable without DNA. The CDR3 contains 13 residues. Germline V lookup: CDR1 SNHLY, CDR2 FYNNEI. CDR3 residues: CASNLAGLYEQYF.

CDR3 amino acids: CASSRDPISWLGYTF. V usage is TRBV6-1 and J usage is TRBJ1-2; there is no DNA to check the TCRdb D call of TRBD1. The CDR3 consists of 15 residues. Germline V gene data show CDR1 as MNHNS and CDR2 as SASEGT.

This clonotype is deemed medium-sized by its frequency. J is TRBJ2-1 and V is TRBV28; without DNA, the TCRdb call of TRBD2 cannot be checked. The CDR3 is 18 residues long. Germline lookup yields CDR1 MDHEN and CDR2 SYDVKM. The chain's CDR3 is CASSSPGIAVGSYNEQFF.

The chain has TRBV14 and TRBJ1-1. The CDR3 totals 15 residues. Per germline, CDR1 SGHDN and CDR2 FVKESK. The CDR3 is CASSQDLGGYTEAFF. Combining the CDR3 with reference TRBV14 and TRBJ1-1 gives the whole variable domain EAGVTQFPSHSVIEKGQTVTLRCDPISGHDNLYWYRRVMGKEIKFLLHFVKESKQDESGMPNNRFLAERTGGTYSTLKVQPAELEDSGVYFCASSQDLGGYTEAFFGQGTRLTVV.

V gene TRBV4-1 combines with J gene TRBJ2-1. The CDR3 contains 16 residues. Germline-derived CDR1 and CDR2 are MGHRA and YSYEKL. The CDR3 spells CASSHELALSLNEQFF.